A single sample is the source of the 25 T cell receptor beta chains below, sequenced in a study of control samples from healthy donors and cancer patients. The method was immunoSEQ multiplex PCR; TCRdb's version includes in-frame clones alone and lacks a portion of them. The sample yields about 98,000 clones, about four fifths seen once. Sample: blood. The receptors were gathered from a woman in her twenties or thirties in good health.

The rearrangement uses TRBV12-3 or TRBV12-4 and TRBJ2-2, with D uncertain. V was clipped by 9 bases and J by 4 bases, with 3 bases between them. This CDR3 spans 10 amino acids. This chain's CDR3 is CARSTGELFF. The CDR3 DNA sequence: TGTGCCAGGAGCACCGGGGAGCTGTTTTTT.

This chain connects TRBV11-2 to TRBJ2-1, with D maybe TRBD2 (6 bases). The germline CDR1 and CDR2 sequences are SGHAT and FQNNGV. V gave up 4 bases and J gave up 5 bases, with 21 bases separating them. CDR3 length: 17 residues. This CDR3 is CASSWGNGGNTHNEQFF. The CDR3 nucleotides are TGTGCCAGCAGCTGGGGGAATGGGGGGAACACCCACAATGAGCAGTTCTTC. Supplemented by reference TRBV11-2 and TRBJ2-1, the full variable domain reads EAGVAQSPRYKIIEKRQSVAFWCNPISGHATLYWYQQILGQGPKLLIQFQNNGVVDDSQLPKDRFSAERLKGVDSTLKIQPAKLEDSAVYLCASSWGNGGNTHNEQFFGPGTRLTVL.

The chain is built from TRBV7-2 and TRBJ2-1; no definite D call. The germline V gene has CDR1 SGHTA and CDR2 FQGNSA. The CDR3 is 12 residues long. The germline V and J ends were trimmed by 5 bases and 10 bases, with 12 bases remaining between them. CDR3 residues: CASSHPPREQFF. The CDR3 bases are TGTGCCAGCAGCCACCCACCGCGGGAGCAGTTCTTC.

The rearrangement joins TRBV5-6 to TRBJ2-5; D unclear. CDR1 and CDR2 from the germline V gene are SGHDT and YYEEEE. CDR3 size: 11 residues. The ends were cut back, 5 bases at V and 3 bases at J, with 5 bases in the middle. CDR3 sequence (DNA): TGTGCCAGCAGTAAAAAAGAGACCCAGTACTTC. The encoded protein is CASSKKETQYF.

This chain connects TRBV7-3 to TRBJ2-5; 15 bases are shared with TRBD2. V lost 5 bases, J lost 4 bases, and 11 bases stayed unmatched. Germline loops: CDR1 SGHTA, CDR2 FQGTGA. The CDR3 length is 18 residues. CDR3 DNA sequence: TGTGCCAGCAGCCCCTCCGGGACTAGCGGGGGGAGACGAGAGACCCAGTACTTC. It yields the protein CASSPSGTSGGRRETQYF.

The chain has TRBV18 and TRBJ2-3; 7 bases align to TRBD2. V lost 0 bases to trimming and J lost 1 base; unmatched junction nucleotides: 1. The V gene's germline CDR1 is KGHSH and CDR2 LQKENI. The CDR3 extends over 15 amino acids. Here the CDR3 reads CASSPPGRGTDTQYF. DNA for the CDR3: TGTGCCAGCTCACCACCGGGGAGGGGCACAGATACGCAGTATTTT.

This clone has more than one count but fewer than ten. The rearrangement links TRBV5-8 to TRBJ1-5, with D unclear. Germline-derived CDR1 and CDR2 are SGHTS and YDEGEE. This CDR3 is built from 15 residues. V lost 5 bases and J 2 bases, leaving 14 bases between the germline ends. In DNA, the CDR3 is TGTGCCAGCAGGAAGGGTAGATGGGGCAATCAGCCCCAGCATTTT. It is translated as CASRKGRWGNQPQHF.

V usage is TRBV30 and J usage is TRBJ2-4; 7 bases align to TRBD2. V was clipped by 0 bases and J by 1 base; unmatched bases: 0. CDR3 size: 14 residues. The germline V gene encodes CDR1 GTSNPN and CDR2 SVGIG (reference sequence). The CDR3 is CAWSVGGAKNIQYF. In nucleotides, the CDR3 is TGTGCCTGGAGTGTGGGGGGGGCCAAAAACATTCAGTACTTC.

CDR3 sequence: CASSYSTGNQPQHF. The CDR3 DNA reads TGTGCCAGCAGTTACTCGACAGGTAATCAGCCCCAGCATTTT. The chain has TRBV6-2 or TRBV6-3 and TRBJ1-5, with a tentative D call TRBD1 (6 bases). The germline CDR1 and CDR2 sequences are MNHEY and SVGEGT. Trimming removed 0 bases at V and 4 bases at J, with 7 bases between. This CDR3 spans 14 amino acids.

The CDR3 bases are TGTGCCAGCAGCTACGGGGGATTCTCGTACACCGGGGAGCTGTTTTTT. Its translation is CASSYGGFSYTGELFF. This sequence joins TRBV6-6 and TRBJ2-2, with D perhaps TRBD2 (6 bases). Trimming removed 6 bases from V and 3 bases from J, with 17 bases in between. This CDR3 region has 16 residues. Looked up from germline, CDR1 is MNHNY and CDR2 is SVGAGI (reference sequence).

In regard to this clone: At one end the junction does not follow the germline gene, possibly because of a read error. CDR3 sequence reads: CASSSPRSGAWNEQFF. The DNA for the CDR3 is TGTGCTAGCAGCTCGCCCCGTTCGGGGGCATGGAATGAGCAGTTCTTC. V usage is TRBV7-7 and J usage is TRBJ2-1; either TRBD1 or TRBD2 may supply D (6 bases each). This CDR3 has 16 amino acids. CDR1 SSHAT and CDR2 FNYEAQ come from the germline V gene (reference sequence). Full variable domain (missing parts from reference TRBV7-7 and TRBJ2-1): GAGVSQSPRYKVTKRGQDVTLRCDPISSHATLYWYQQALGQGPEFLTYFNYEAQPDKSGLPSDRFSAERPEGSISTLTIQRTEQRDSAMYRCASSSPRSGAWNEQFFGPGTRLTVL.

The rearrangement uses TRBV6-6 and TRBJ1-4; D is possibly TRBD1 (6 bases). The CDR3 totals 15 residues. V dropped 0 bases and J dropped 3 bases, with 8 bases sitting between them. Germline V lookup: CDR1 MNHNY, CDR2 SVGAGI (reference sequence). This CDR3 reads CASSYSDSPNEKLFF. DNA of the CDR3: TGTGCCAGCAGTTACTCGGACAGTCCTAATGAAAAACTGTTTTTT.

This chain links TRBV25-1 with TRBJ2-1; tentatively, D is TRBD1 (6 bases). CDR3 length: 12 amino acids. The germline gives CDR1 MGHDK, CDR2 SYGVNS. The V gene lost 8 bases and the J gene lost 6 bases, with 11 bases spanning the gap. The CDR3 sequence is CASGDIGNEQFF. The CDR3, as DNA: TGTGCCAGCGGGGACATTGGCAATGAGCAGTTCTTC.

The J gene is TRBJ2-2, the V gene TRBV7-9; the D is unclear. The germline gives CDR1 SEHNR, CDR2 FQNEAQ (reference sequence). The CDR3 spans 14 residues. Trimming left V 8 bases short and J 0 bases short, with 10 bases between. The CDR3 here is CASSDKANTGELFF. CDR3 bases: TGTGCCAGCTCGGATAAGGCGAACACCGGGGAGCTGTTTTTT.

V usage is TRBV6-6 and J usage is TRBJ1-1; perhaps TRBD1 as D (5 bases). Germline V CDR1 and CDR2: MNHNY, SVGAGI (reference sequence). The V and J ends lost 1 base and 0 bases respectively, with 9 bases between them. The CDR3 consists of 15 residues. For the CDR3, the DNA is TGTGCCAGCAGTTACTTGGGGCCGGTGAACACTGAAGCTTTCTTT. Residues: CASSYLGPVNTEAFF.

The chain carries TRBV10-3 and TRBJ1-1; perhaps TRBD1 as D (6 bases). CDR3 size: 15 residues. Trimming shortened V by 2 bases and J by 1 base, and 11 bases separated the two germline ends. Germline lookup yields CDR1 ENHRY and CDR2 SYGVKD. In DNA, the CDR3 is TGTGCCATCAGTGAGGTCCCGGGGGCGAACACTGAAGCTTTCTTT. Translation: CAISEVPGANTEAFF.

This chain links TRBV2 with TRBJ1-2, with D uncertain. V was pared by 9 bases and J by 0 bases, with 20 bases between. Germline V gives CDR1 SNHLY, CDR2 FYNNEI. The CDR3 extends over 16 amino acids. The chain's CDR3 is CARSGATQVANYGYTF. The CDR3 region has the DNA TGTGCCAGATCAGGCGCCACCCAGGTAGCTAACTATGGCTACACCTTC.

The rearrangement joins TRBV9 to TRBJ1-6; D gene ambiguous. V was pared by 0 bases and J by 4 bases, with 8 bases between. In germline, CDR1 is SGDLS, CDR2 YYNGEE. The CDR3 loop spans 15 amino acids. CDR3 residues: CASSVVGQYNSPLHF. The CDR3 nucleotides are TGTGCCAGCAGCGTAGTGGGCCAGTATAATTCACCCCTCCACTTT.

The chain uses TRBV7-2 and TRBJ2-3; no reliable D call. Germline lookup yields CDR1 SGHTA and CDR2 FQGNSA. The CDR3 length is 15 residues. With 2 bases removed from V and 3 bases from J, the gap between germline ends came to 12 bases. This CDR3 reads CASSLSGEFTDTQYF. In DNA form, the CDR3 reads TGTGCCAGCAGCTTATCTGGCGAGTTTACAGATACGCAGTATTTT.

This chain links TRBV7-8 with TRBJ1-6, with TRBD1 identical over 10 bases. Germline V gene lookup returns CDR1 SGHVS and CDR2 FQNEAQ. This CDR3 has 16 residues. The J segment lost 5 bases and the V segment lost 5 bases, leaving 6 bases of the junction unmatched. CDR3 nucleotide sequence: TGTGCCAGCAGCCTAAGGACAGGGGGAAATAATTCACCCCTCCACTTT. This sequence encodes CASSLRTGGNNSPLHF.

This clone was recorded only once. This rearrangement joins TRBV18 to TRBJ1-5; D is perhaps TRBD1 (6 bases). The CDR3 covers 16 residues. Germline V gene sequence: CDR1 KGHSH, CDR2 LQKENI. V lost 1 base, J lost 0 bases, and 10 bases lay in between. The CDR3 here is CASSPRGGYSNQPQHF. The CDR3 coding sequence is TGTGCCAGCTCACCACGGGGGGGCTATAGCAATCAGCCCCAGCATTTT.

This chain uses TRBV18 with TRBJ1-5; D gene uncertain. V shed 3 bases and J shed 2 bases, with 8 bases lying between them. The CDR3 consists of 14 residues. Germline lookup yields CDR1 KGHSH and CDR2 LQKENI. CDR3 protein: CASSPDGGNQPQHF. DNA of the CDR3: TGTGCCAGCTCACCGGACGGAGGCAATCAGCCCCAGCATTTT.

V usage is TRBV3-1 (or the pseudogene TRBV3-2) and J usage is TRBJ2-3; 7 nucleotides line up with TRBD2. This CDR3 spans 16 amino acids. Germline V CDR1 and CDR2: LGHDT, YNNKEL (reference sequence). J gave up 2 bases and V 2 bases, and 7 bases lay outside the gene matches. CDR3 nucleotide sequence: TGTGCCAGCAGCCAAATAGGACTAGGGTTCACAGATACGCAGTATTTT. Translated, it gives CASSQIGLGFTDTQYF.

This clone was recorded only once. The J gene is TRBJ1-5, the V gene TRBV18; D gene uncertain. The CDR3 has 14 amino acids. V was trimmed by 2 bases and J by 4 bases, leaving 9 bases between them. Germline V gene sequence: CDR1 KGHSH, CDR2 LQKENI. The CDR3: CASSPEMGNQPQHF. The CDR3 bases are TGTGCCAGCTCACCAGAAATGGGAAATCAGCCCCAGCATTTT.

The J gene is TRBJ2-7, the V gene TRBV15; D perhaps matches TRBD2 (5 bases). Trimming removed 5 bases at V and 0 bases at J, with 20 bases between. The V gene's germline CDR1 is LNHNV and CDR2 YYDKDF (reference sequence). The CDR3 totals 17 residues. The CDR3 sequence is CATSPRVIGKSSYEQYF. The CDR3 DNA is TGTGCCACCAGCCCGCGCGTCATCGGGAAGAGCTCCTACGAGCAGTACTTC.